This T cell receptor beta chain was sequenced in a study of human T cells and chemical hapten exposure. TCRdb recomputed calls from the RACE reads with MiXCR, one row per CDR3 protein. Counted here are just under 65,000 distinct CDR3 sequences, approximately 10% occurring once; the ten biggest clones make up about 2.5%. This clonotype occurred a few times. Trimming removed 1 base at V and 6 bases at J, with 16 bases between. CDR1 DFQATT and CDR2 SNEGSKA come from the germline V gene (reference sequence). This CDR3 spans 14 amino acids. This sample's time point: patch test 3, about 24 weeks after DPC sensitization. Treatment of the sample: therapeutic diphenylcyclopropenone sensitization with weekly scalp DPC.

The chain employs TRBV20-1 and TRBJ2-7; D tentatively fits TRBD1 or TRBD2 (5 bases each). The source material was whole blood, sampled in connection with sensitization to the hapten diphenylcyclopropenone (DPC). The TCR originated in a woman aged 25 to 39 with alopecia areata. Some clones in this sample may be carry-over from other donors' samples. In DNA form, the CDR3 reads TGCAGTGCTAGAGCAGGGACGACGGAGGTCGAGCAGTACTTC. Its translation is CSARAGTTEVEQYF.